The 5 T cell receptor beta chains presented below share a single source sample, sequenced in a study of preoperative IRX-2 immunotherapy in early breast cancer (dated by TCRdb to between 2018 and 2021). The treatment or condition label corresponds to: preoperative locoregional IRX-2 cytokine immunotherapy. Receptors were amplified or captured by the immunoSEQ multiplex PCR assay. The table comes from immuneACCESS by way of TCRdb, which keeps in-frame sequences with V and J called. Part of the clones is missing from these tables; in studies checked, under half for an unresolved V gene and the rest for unknown reasons. This sample gives 2,500 to 3,500 clones in total; about 75% of them show up just once. The ten most abundant clones make up about 12% of the sample. The sample in question was tumor tissue, obtained before IRX-2 immunotherapy. These receptors were taken from a human donor with breast cancer.

This clone was recorded once. The V and J genes are TRBV19 and TRBJ1-2, with no clear D. There are 12 residues in the CDR3. Germline values: CDR1 LNHDA, CDR2 SQIVND (reference sequence). V gave up 3 bases and J gave up 4 bases, with 6 bases separating them. CDR3 bases: TGTGCCAGTAGTATCTCCGTCTATGGCTACACCTTC. Residues: CASSISVYGYTF. The full variable domain, in which reference TRBV19 and TRBJ1-2 provide the parts outside the CDR3, is DGGITQSPKYLFRKEGQNVTLSCEQNLNHDAMYWYRQDPGQGLRLIYYSQIVNDFQKGDIAEGYSVSREKKESFPLTVTSAQKNPTAFYLCASSISVYGYTFGSGTRLTVV.

The chain uses TRBV12-5 and TRBJ1-5; D unresolved. With 0 bases removed from V and 5 bases from J, the gap between germline ends came to 5 bases. The CDR3 length is 13 residues. Germline CDR1 is LGHNT and CDR2 is FRNRAP. CDR3 residues: CASGLVRDQPQHF. CDR3 nucleotides: TGTGCTAGTGGTTTGGTAAGAGATCAGCCCCAGCATTTT.

This clone has just one count. The V gene is TRBV6-8, the J gene TRBJ2-2, with D possibly being TRBD1 or TRBD2 (5 bases each). The CDR3 consists of 13 residues. V dropped 8 bases and J dropped 1 base, with 8 bases sitting between them. Germline CDR1 reads MNHGY; CDR2 reads SAAAGT. DNA of the CDR3: TGTGCCAGCGGGACGGGGAACACCGGGGAGCTGTTTTTT. Translated, it gives CASGTGNTGELFF.

The chain combines TRBV28 with TRBJ1-5, with TRBD1 identical over 7 bases. Trimming took 3 bases from V and 2 from J; bases not matched to a gene: 4. CDR3 size: 15 residues. Germline V lookup: CDR1 MDHEN, CDR2 SYDVKM. In DNA, the CDR3 is TGTGCCAGCAGTTTTGAGGGGGCGCGCAATCAGCCCCAGCATTTT. It is translated as CASSFEGARNQPQHF.

This clone was seen only once. The rearrangement uses TRBV7-6 and TRBJ2-1, with TRBD2 matching over 9 bases. This CDR3 comprises 18 residues. V trimming: 1 base; J trimming: 3 bases; junction bases outside the gene matches: 10. Per the germline V gene, CDR1 is SGHVS and CDR2 is FNYEAQ. The CDR3, as DNA: TGTGCCAGCAGCTTAGGCGCGGGAGGGTTATGGGGCTACAATGAGCAGTTCTTC. Residues: CASSLGAGGLWGYNEQFF.